Presented here are 23 T cell receptor beta chains from one specimen sequenced in a study of T cells after posttransplantation cyclophosphamide. Using immunoSEQ multiplex PCR, the repertoire was profiled, and TCRdb retains in-frame clones only, with some absent. This set yields tens of thousands of clones and no singletons; the top ten hold about 2%. Sequencing was carried out using PBMCs. The receptors were gathered from a man in his forties or fifties in good health, CMV-negative, and a related stem cell transplant donor.

In its sample, this clone was seen a few times. The chain joins TRBV4-1 to TRBJ1-5; unclear D gene. The germline gives CDR1 MGHRA, CDR2 YSYEKL. V was cut by 5 bases and J by 5 bases, with 16 bases left in between. The CDR3 runs to 15 residues. The CDR3 is CASSFRETGYQPQHF. The CDR3 DNA is TGCGCCAGCAGCTTCCGGGAGACTGGGTATCAGCCCCAGCATTTT.

The sample holds many counts of this clone. This chain uses TRBV7-9 with TRBJ2-5, with 11 bases aligning to TRBD1. Germline trimming cut 5 bases from V and 9 bases from J; bases unmatched to any gene: 14. The germline CDR1 and CDR2 sequences are SEHNR and FQNEAQ (reference sequence). This CDR3 comprises 16 residues. DNA of the CDR3: TGTGCCAGCAGCGGCCGCCGGACAGGGGGCGGCCCTTCCCAGTACTTC. Residues: CASSGRRTGGGPSQYF.

The chain links TRBV6-5 to TRBJ2-5; 7 bases fit TRBD1. The CDR3 totals 13 residues. Looked up from germline, CDR1 is MNHEY and CDR2 is SVGAGI. V lost 2 bases and J lost 7; bases outside the gene matches: 4. As DNA, the CDR3 is TGTGCCAGCAGTTACGACAGGGACGGGACCCAGTACTTC. Its translation is CASSYDRDGTQYF.

At least ten counts were recorded for this clone. J is TRBJ1-4 and V is TRBV29-1; 9 nucleotides agree with TRBD1. Germline CDR1 is SQVTM and CDR2 is ANQGSEA. The CDR3 length is 13 residues. V lost 6 bases and J lost 7; bases outside the gene matches: 6. CDR3 DNA sequence: TGCAGCGTCGCGGGACAGGGAGGTGAAAAACTGTTTTTT. Residues: CSVAGQGGEKLFF. Filled out from reference TRBV29-1 and TRBJ1-4, the complete variable domain reads SAVISQKPSRDICQRGTSLTIQCQVDSQVTMMFWYRQQPGQSLTLIATANQGSEATYESGFVIDKFPISRPNLTFSTLTVSNMSPEDSSIYLCSVAGQGGEKLFFGSGTQLSVL.

The sample holds many counts of this clone. The CDR3 region is CASGTNSYEQYV. The CDR3 nucleotides read TGTGCCAGCGGGACTAACTCCTACGAGCAGTACGTC. This sequence joins TRBV6-6 and TRBJ2-7; TRBD2 aligns across 7 bases. Losses at the gene ends were 8 bases for V and 0 bases for J; bases not matched to a gene: 1. This CDR3 spans 12 amino acids. Germline V gives CDR1 MNHNY, CDR2 SVGAGI (reference sequence).

This clone appeared many times. The rearrangement uses TRBV5-1 and TRBJ2-2; TRBD2 aligns across 10 bases. The CDR3 runs 17 residues. The V gene end was trimmed by 0 bases and the J gene end by 4 bases; junction bases not matched to a gene: 6. Germline V lookup: CDR1 SGHRS, CDR2 YFSETQ. The chain's CDR3 is CASSLDIAGGPTGELFF. CDR3 DNA: TGCGCCAGCAGCTTGGATATAGCGGGAGGACCCACCGGGGAGCTGTTTTTT.

This clone was seen many times. V and J are TRBV7-3 and TRBJ2-5; the match to TRBD2 covers 7 bases. The ends lost 1 base at V and 6 bases at J; junction bases unmatched: 8. Germline V gene lookup returns CDR1 SGHTA and CDR2 FQGTGA. CDR3 length equals 15 residues. The CDR3 loop is CASSLNPGGMKTQYF. Here the CDR3 DNA reads TGTGCCAGCAGCTTAAACCCCGGGGGGATGAAGACCCAGTACTTC.

This clone appeared many times. V and J are TRBV6-1 and TRBJ2-5; TRBD2 aligns across 7 bases. With V trimmed by 6 bases and J by 4 bases, 8 bases remained unmatched. Germline CDR1 and CDR2: MNHNS and SASEGT. The CDR3 is 14 residues long. CDR3 sequence reads: CASSETSWGETQYF. The CDR3 DNA follows: TGTGCCAGCAGCGAGACTAGCTGGGGAGAGACCCAGTACTTC.

There are a few counts of this clone. The chain carries TRBV7-2 and TRBJ2-1; 9 nucleotides line up with TRBD1. The CDR3 contains 15 residues. Germline values: CDR1 SGHTA, CDR2 FQGNSA. The J segment lost 6 bases and the V segment lost 4 bases, leaving 7 bases of the junction unmatched. The CDR3 spells CASSSRQGVINEQFF. In DNA form, the CDR3 reads TGTGCCAGCAGCTCCCGACAGGGGGTTATCAATGAGCAGTTCTTC.

This clone has only a few counts. The chain is built from TRBV12-5 and TRBJ2-2; TRBD2 matches at 7 bases. Germline V lookup: CDR1 LGHNT, CDR2 FRNRAP. The CDR3 runs 14 residues. V shed 11 bases and J 4 bases; nucleotides not matched to a gene: 10. The CDR3: CASRRGVSTGELFF. CDR3 bases: TGTGCTTCCAGACGGGGGGTAAGCACCGGGGAGCTGTTTTTT.

Ten or more counts support this clone. The chain uses TRBV5-4 and TRBJ2-3, with TRBD2 identical over 7 bases. Germline trimming cut 4 bases from V and 1 base from J; bases unmatched to any gene: 3. CDR3 length: 14 amino acids. The germline V gene has CDR1 SGHNT and CDR2 YYREEE (reference sequence). The CDR3 protein is CASSRSGGTDTQYF. In DNA form, the CDR3 reads TGTGCCAGCAGCCGAAGCGGGGGCACAGATACGCAGTATTTT.

This clone occurred many times. This chain links TRBV6-5 with TRBJ2-1, with 8 bases identical to TRBD1. Germline V gene sequence: CDR1 MNHEY, CDR2 SVGAGI. This CDR3 region has 14 residues. V dropped 4 bases and J dropped 5; count of bases not matched to a gene: 4. This CDR3 reads CASSSRTGNNEQFF. CDR3 in DNA: TGTGCCAGCAGTTCAAGGACAGGGAACAATGAGCAGTTCTTC.

There are many counts of this clone. The J gene is TRBJ2-3, the V gene TRBV9; 10 bases agree with TRBD2. Per the germline V gene, CDR1 is SGDLS and CDR2 is YYNGEE. J was trimmed by 6 bases and V by 1 base; bases with no gene match: 2. The CDR3 runs 14 residues. CDR3 nucleotide sequence: TGTGCCAGCAGCGTACTAGCGGGAGAGGATACGCAGTATTTT. Protein: CASSVLAGEDTQYF.

This clone was seen ten or more times. This chain uses TRBV29-1 with TRBJ2-2; possibly TRBD1 for D (6 bases). CDR3 length: 16 residues. V lost 1 base, J lost 1 base, and 13 bases lay in between. Germline V CDR1 and CDR2: SQVTM, ANQGSEA. CDR3 coding DNA: TGCAGCGTTGAAGTGACTCGGACAGAGAACACCGGGGAGCTGTTTTTT. Its translation: CSVEVTRTENTGELFF.

This clone came up many times. J is TRBJ2-7 and V is TRBV4-1; 9 bases match TRBD1. CDR1 and CDR2 from the germline V gene are MGHRA and YSYEKL. V shed 4 bases, J shed 2 bases, and the junction held 3 bases outside the gene matches. The CDR3 is 14 amino acids. For the CDR3, the DNA is TGCGCCAGCAGCCCCAGACAGGGGGCCTACGAGCAGTACTTC. This encodes CASSPRQGAYEQYF.

This clone has ten or more counts. This chain joins TRBV10-3 and TRBJ1-1; 7 bases match TRBD1. The CDR3 loop spans 11 amino acids. From germline, CDR1 is ENHRY and CDR2 SYGVKD. The ends lost 9 bases at V and 3 bases at J; junction bases unmatched: 1. In nucleotides, the CDR3 is TGTGCCATACAGGGGTACACTGAAGCTTTCTTT. Translation gives CAIQGYTEAFF.

This clone was counted between two and nine times. The CDR3 DNA reads as TGCAGCGTTGGGGAGGCAGATACGCAGTATTTT. Translating it yields CSVGEADTQYF. The V and J genes are TRBV29-1 and TRBJ2-3; weak D call: TRBD2 (6 bases). Between the trimmed V and J ends, which lost 4 bases and 4 bases, there was a span of 6 bases. Germline V gene sequence: CDR1 SQVTM, CDR2 ANQGSEA. The CDR3 totals 11 residues.

This clone came up many times. In nucleotides, the CDR3 is TGTGCCAGCAGCCTCCGGACTAGCGGGAGGGAACGAGCCAACGTCCTGACTTTC. Protein sequence: CASSLRTSGRERANVLTF. The chain employs TRBV5-6 and TRBJ2-6; 15 bases are shared with TRBD2. There are 18 residues in the CDR3. Per germline, CDR1 SGHDT and CDR2 YYEEEE. J was trimmed by 7 bases and V by 4 bases; bases with no gene match: 9.

This clone was detected many times. The V gene is TRBV6-1, the J gene TRBJ1-2, with D unclear. Germline V gene data show CDR1 as MNHNS and CDR2 as SASEGT. This CDR3 is 10 amino acids long. The V end lost 11 bases, the J end lost 4 bases, and 8 bases lay between the germline ends. In DNA, the CDR3 is TGTGCCTCGGGTACCTATGGCTACACCTTC. As protein: CASGTYGYTF.

The rearrangement uses TRBV18 and TRBJ2-7; TRBD2 aligns across 9 bases. The length of the CDR3 is 14 residues. Germline V gives CDR1 KGHSH, CDR2 LQKENI. The V and J ends lost 5 bases and 1 base, in that order; junction bases with no gene match: 3. The CDR3 loop is CASSNSGRSYEQYV. The CDR3 nucleotides read TGTGCCAGCTCAAATAGCGGGAGATCCTACGAGCAGTACGTC.

The CDR3 nucleotides are TGTGCTAGTGGTTCCGGACTAGCGAATGAGCAGTTCTTC. This translates into CASGSGLANEQFF. V and J are TRBV12-5 and TRBJ2-1; 9 bases line up with TRBD2. The length of the CDR3 is 13 residues. Germline values: CDR1 LGHNT, CDR2 FRNRAP. V shed 4 bases, J shed 7 bases, and the junction held 2 bases outside the gene matches. The full variable domain, in which reference TRBV12-5 and TRBJ2-1 provide the parts outside the CDR3, is DARVTQTPRHKVTEMGQEVTMRCQPILGHNTVFWYRQTMMQGLELLAYFRNRAPLDDSGMPKDRFSAEMPDATLATLKIQPSEPRDSAVYFCASGSGLANEQFFGPGTRLTVL.

This clone was detected ten times or more. V is TRBV30 and J is TRBJ2-1, with 7 positions matching TRBD2. The germline CDR1 and CDR2 sequences are GTSNPN and SVGIG (reference sequence). Unmatched junction bases numbered 6, after V lost 2 bases and J lost 8 bases. The CDR3 contains 13 residues. In DNA, the CDR3 is TGTGCCTGGAGTATCGGACTAGTCGATGAGCAGTTCTTC. Its translation is CAWSIGLVDEQFF.

This clone was observed many times. The junction does not match germline at one end; this may be a read error. V gene TRBV7-7 combines with J gene TRBJ2-2; 9 nucleotides align to TRBD1. This CDR3 contains 15 residues. CDR1 and CDR2 (germline): SSHAT, FNYEAQ (reference sequence). CDR3 protein: CASTRDRVNTGELFF. CDR3 bases: TGTGCTAGCACTCGGGACAGGGTGAACACCGGGGAGCTGTTTTTT. Full variable domain (rest looked up from reference TRBV7-7 and TRBJ2-2): GAGVSQSPRYKVTKRGQDVTLRCDPISSHATLYWYQQALGQGPEFLTYFNYEAQPDKSGLPSDRFSAERPEGSISTLTIQRTEQRDSAMYRCASTRDRVNTGELFFGEGSRLTVL.